This T cell receptor (beta chain) was observed in a study of blood T cell repertoires in COVID-19. The wider study: Acute and convalescent COVID-19 specimens originated in the United States, Italy and Spain.

The germline CDR1 and CDR2 sequences are MNHNS and SASEGT. V dropped 3 bases and J dropped 0; count of bases not matched to a gene: 13. The CDR3 loop spans 20 amino acids. Per the original data handling: Nucleated cell counts were estimated from reference gene primer amplification. Measured with immunoSEQ multiplex PCR; TCRdb has only the in-frame clones, and not every one. V, J and clone size were drawn from that table, and D and trimming were deduced from the DNA. The sample gives around 250,000 clones, 65% to 85% of which show up once; about 4.2% is in the top ten. The clonotype was recovered from a man aged 50-60 years with active or convalescent COVID-19. Sample: peripheral blood. The V gene is TRBV6-1, the J gene TRBJ1-5; TRBD1 matches at 11 bases. DNA of the CDR3: TGTGCCAGCAGTGATATACTATTCGGACAGGGGGCAGGTAGCAATCAGCCCCAGCATTTT. Translation gives CASSDILFGQGAGSNQPQHF.